This TCR beta chain stems from a study of cytomegalovirus exposure and HLA in healthy donors. Regarding the study as a whole: An apparent linkage of common viral pathogens to several of the most significant clusters emerged in a later analysis. When analyzed later, a missense DCLRE1C variant was found to be linked to TCR beta V- and J-gene trimming. According to an earlier analysis, most TCR beta V segments yielded productive rearrangements about 90% or about 30% of the time. Associated with cytomegalovirus, according to the listing, were about 160 TCR beta chains.

The CDR3 is 16 amino acids. Losses at the gene ends were 6 bases for V and 3 bases for J; bases not matched to a gene: 10. CDR1 and CDR2 from the germline V gene are MDHEN and SYDVKM. The PCR contained 60 Vbeta and 13 Jbeta primers. Profiled with immunoSEQ multiplex PCR; TCRdb holds only in-frame clones, not every one. The sample includes 270,000 or so clones, 85% to 95% of them seen just once. In regard to this clone: Its target is not known.

V is TRBV28 and J is TRBJ2-2; TRBD1 matches at 7 bases. This TCR was recovered from a girl aged 2-15 years in good health and CMV-seronegative. The sample consisted of PBMCs. The CDR3 region is CASSALPGQYTGELFF. The DNA for the CDR3 is TGTGCCAGCAGCGCCCTTCCGGGACAGTACACCGGGGAGCTGTTTTTT.